Presented here are 9 T cell receptor beta chains from one specimen sequenced in a study of blood T cell repertoires in COVID-19. Profiling relied on immunoSEQ multiplex PCR, and the TCRdb table lists in-frame clones only, not all of them. Here the sample spans 250,000 to 300,000 clones, roughly 88% being singletons. Source material: peripheral blood. The receptors originated from a woman aged 25 to 39 who had recovered from COVID-19.

This sequence joins TRBV5-4 and TRBJ1-6, with 11 positions matching TRBD1. The CDR3 extends over 14 amino acids. V trimming: 4 bases; J trimming: 10 bases; junction bases outside the gene matches: 4. Germline values: CDR1 SGHNT, CDR2 YYREEE (reference sequence). The CDR3, as DNA: TGTGCCAGCAGCCGGGACAGGGGGTTGTCACCCCTCCACTTT. Translating it yields CASSRDRGLSPLHF. Combining the CDR3 with reference TRBV5-4 and TRBJ1-6 gives the whole variable domain ETGVTQSPTHLIKTRGQQVTLRCSSQSGHNTVSWYQQALGQGPQFIFQYYREEENGRGNFPPRFSGLQFPNYSSELNVNALELDDSALYLCASSRDRGLSPLHFGNGTRLTVT.

The chain couples TRBV5-6 to TRBJ1-5, with a weak D call TRBD1 (5 bases). The germline V and J ends were trimmed by 4 bases and 4 bases, with 9 bases remaining between them. Germline V gene lookup returns CDR1 SGHDT and CDR2 YYEEEE. The CDR3 consists of 13 residues. CDR3 in amino acids: CASSGPGNQPQHF. The DNA for the CDR3 is TGTGCCAGCAGCGGACCAGGGAATCAGCCCCAGCATTTT.

The chain is built from TRBV19 and TRBJ2-3; D unresolved. CDR3 length: 13 residues. V lost 5 bases to trimming and J lost 5 bases, with 11 bases between them. Looked up from germline, CDR1 is LNHDA and CDR2 is SQIVND (reference sequence). The CDR3 loop is CASSARYGDTQYF. CDR3 nucleotides: TGTGCCAGTAGTGCCCGTTACGGAGATACGCAGTATTTT. Full variable domain (rest looked up from reference TRBV19 and TRBJ2-3): DGGITQSPKYLFRKEGQNVTLSCEQNLNHDAMYWYRQDPGQGLRLIYYSQIVNDFQKGDIAEGYSVSREKKESFPLTVTSAQKNPTAFYLCASSARYGDTQYFGPGTRLTVL.

The chain couples TRBV4-1 to TRBJ2-1; D ambiguous. The V end was cut by 2 bases, the J end by 9 bases, with 14 bases between. This CDR3 has 14 residues. Germline V lookup: CDR1 MGHRA, CDR2 YSYEKL. CDR3 amino acids: CASSQFQPAAEQFF. The CDR3 region has the DNA TGCGCCAGCAGCCAATTTCAACCTGCGGCTGAGCAGTTCTTC.

CDR3 region: CASNLLGGQGAFQPQHF. The DNA of the CDR3 is TGTGCCAGCAACTTATTAGGGGGACAGGGGGCTTTTCAGCCCCAGCATTTT. The chain couples TRBV27 to TRBJ1-5, with 12 bases lining up with TRBD1. V shed 7 bases and J 6 bases; nucleotides not matched to a gene: 13. The CDR3 sequence is 17 residues long. Looked up from germline, CDR1 is MNHEY and CDR2 is SMNVEV (reference sequence).

The chain recombines TRBV9 with TRBJ2-7, with D maybe TRBD2 (6 bases). The germline CDR1 and CDR2 sequences are SGDLS and YYNGEE. The length of the CDR3 is 13 residues. Trimming removed 4 bases from V and 6 bases from J, with 14 bases in between. The CDR3 spells CASSSPPGVEQYF. The CDR3 bases are TGTGCCAGCAGCTCACCCCCGGGGGTCGAGCAGTACTTC.

CDR3 sequence reads: CASSQEVTDRAYNEQFF. The CDR3 DNA reads TGTGCCAGCAGCCAAGAAGTAACGGACAGGGCATACAATGAGCAGTTCTTC. The genes are TRBV4-2 and TRBJ2-1; 8 positions match TRBD1. The CDR3 spans 17 residues. The V segment lost 0 bases and the J segment 4 bases; nucleotides outside the gene matches: 8. The germline V gene has CDR1 LGHNA and CDR2 YNFKEQ.

This chain connects TRBV7-2 to TRBJ2-1; the match to TRBD1 covers 7 bases. The CDR3 length is 15 residues. J gave up 3 bases and V 1 base, and 3 bases lay outside the gene matches. Looked up from germline, CDR1 is SGHTA and CDR2 is FQGNSA. The CDR3 bases are TGTGCCAGCAGCTTAGGGGGACAGATCTACAATGAGCAGTTCTTC. Its translation: CASSLGGQIYNEQFF.

The rearrangement links TRBV7-2 to TRBJ2-5; D possibly corresponds to TRBD2 (5 bases). The V and J ends lost 1 base and 5 bases respectively, with 14 bases between them. The CDR3 has 15 amino acids. Germline CDR1 and CDR2: SGHTA and FQGNSA. The CDR3 nucleotides read TGTGCCAGCAGCTTAGTAGCGACCTACGGGGAGACCCAGTACTTC. Its translation is CASSLVATYGETQYF.